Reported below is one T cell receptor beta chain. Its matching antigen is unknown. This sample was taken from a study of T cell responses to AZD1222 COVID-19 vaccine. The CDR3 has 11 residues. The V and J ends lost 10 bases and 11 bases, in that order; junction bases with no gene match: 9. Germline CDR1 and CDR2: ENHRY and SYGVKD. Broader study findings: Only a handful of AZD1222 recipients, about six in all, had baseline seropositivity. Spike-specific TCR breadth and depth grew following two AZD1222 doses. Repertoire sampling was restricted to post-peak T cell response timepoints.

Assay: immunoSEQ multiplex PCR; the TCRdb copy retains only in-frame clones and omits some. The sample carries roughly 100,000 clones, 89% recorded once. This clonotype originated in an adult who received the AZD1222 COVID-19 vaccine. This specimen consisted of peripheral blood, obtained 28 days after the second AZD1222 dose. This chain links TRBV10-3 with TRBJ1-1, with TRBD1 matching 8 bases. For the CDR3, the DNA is TGTGCCAGCTCGGGGGGACAGGTGGCTTTCTTT. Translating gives CASSGGQVAFF.